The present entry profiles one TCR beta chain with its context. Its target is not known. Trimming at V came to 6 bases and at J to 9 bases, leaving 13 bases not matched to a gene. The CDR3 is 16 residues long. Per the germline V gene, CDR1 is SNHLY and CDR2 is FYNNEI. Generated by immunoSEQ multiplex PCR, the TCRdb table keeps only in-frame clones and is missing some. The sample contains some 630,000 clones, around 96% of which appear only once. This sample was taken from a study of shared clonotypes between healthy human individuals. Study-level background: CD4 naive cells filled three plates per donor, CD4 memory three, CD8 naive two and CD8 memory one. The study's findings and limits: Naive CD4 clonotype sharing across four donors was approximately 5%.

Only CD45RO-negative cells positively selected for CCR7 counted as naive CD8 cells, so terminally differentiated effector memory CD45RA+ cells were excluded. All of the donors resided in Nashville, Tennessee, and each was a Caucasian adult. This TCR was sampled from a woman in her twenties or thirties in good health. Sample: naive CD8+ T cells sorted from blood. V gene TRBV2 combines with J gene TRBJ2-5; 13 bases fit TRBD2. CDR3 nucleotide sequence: TGTGCCAGCAGCGCTGGGACTAGCGGGGCCCTTGGGCCCCAGTACTTC. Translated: CASSAGTSGALGPQYF.